This record looks at one T cell receptor (beta chain) sequence and its context. Its matching antigen is unknown. Generated by immunoSEQ multiplex PCR, the TCRdb table keeps only in-frame clones and is missing some. The sample has around 72,000 clones, around 86% seen once. The entry originates in a study of T cell responses to AZD1222 COVID-19 vaccine. Study-level findings and limits: Across spike, vaccine-associated CD4 TCRs were found, dominant at 160-218 and 743-854. Sampling captured repertoires only after the peak T cell response. Rises in breadth and depth of Spike-specific TCRs came after two AZD1222 doses. Among those given AZD1222, only five to seven were seropositive at baseline.

The source of this sequence is an adult in good health. Sequencing was performed on peripheral blood, taken on day 0 of AZD1222 vaccination.

The CDR3 bases are TGCGCCAGCAGCTTCTTAGACAGCCGCAATGAGCAGTTCTTC. Its protein is CASSFLDSRNEQFF. The chain uses TRBV5-1 and TRBJ2-1, with a weak D call TRBD1 (5 bases). CDR3 length: 14 amino acids. Per germline, CDR1 SGHRS and CDR2 YFSETQ. V dropped 2 bases and J dropped 6 bases, with 12 bases sitting between them.